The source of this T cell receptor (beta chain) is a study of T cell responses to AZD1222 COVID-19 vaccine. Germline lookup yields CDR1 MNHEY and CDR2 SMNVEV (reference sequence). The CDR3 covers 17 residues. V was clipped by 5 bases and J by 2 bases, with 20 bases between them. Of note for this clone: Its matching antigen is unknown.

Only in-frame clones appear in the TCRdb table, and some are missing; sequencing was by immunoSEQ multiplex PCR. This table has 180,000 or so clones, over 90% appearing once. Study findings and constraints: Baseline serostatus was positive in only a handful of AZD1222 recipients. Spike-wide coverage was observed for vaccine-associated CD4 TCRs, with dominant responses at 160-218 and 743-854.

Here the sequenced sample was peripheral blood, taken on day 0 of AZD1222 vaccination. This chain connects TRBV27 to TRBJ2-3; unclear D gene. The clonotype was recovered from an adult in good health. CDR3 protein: CASSPGVVSAITDTQYF. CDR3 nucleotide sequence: TGTGCCAGCAGTCCAGGCGTGGTGTCAGCCATCACAGATACGCAGTATTTT.